The entry below describes one T cell receptor (beta chain). As yet, its antigen is unknown. This sample stems from a study of shared clonotypes between healthy human individuals. Overall study: Three CD4 naive, three CD4 memory, two CD8 naive and one CD8 memory plate were used per donor.

The germline CDR1 and CDR2 sequences are MNHNS and SASEGT. Trimming pared 7 bases from V and 2 bases from J, leaving 15 bases between. The CDR3 runs to 14 residues. Everyone who donated was a Caucasian adult who lived in Nashville, Tennessee. Study results and caveats: In four donors, around 5% of naive CD4 clonotypes appeared in common.

The data were produced by immunoSEQ multiplex PCR, yet TCRdb's version contains in-frame clones alone and is incomplete. In the table there are about 300,000 clones, around two thirds of which are singletons. The source is a man aged 30-40 years in good health. The sample comprised memory CD4+ T cells sorted from blood. As to subset: CD45RA-negative fraction. The chain couples TRBV6-1 to TRBJ2-7; D gene unclear. For the CDR3, the DNA is TGTGCCAGCATCTCATCTTGGGCAGCCTACGAGCAGTACTTC. Its protein is CASISSWAAYEQYF.